The 11 T cell receptor beta chains presented below share a single source sample, sequenced in a study of T-cell reconstitution after alpha-beta-depleted transplantation in children. Construction of the TCRbeta library involved unique molecular identifiers. TCRdb re-called the PCR reads through MiXCR, storing one row per CDR3 protein. The data hold 600,000 to 800,000 distinct CDR3 sequences, with around 13% observed a single time. The starting material was PBMCs, obtained before TCRalphabeta/CD19-depleted stem cell transplant. These receptors were obtained from a girl aged 2 to 10 with congenital amegakaryocytic thrombocytopenia, due to receive a stem cell transplant.

The chain employs TRBV5-1 and TRBJ2-2; 7 bases fit TRBD1. CDR3 length: 14 amino acids. Trimming cost V 3 bases and J 6 bases; bases outside gene matches: 5. Germline V lookup: CDR1 SGHRS, CDR2 YFSETQ. CDR3 nucleotide sequence: TGCGCCAGCAGCTGGGAGACAGGGTCCGGGGAGCTGTTTTTT. Protein product: CASSWETGSGELFF.

This chain links TRBV4-1 with TRBJ2-7; D might be TRBD2 (5 bases). Germline CDR1 MGHRA, CDR2 YSYEKL. This CDR3 is 14 amino acids long. Trimming left V 3 bases short and J 4 bases short, with 13 bases between. The CDR3 DNA is TGCGCCAGCAGCCACGATACTAGAGTGTACGAGCAGTACTTC. Protein sequence: CASSHDTRVYEQYF.

V gene TRBV28 combines with J gene TRBJ2-3, with 12 bases lining up with TRBD2. This CDR3 region has 16 residues. V shed 5 bases and J 6 bases; nucleotides not matched to a gene: 9. From germline, CDR1 is MDHEN and CDR2 SYDVKM. The chain's CDR3 is CASSKGLAGEYDTQYF. The CDR3 DNA sequence: TGTGCCAGCAGTAAGGGACTAGCGGGCGAGTATGATACGCAGTATTTT.

Note on this clonotype: This may arise from a read error, as a much more abundant clone is one base away. Here the CDR3 omits its conserved ending phenylalanine or tryptophan, so a read error is the likely source. The V call is TRBV20-1, the J call TRBJ2-5; 7 nucleotides line up with TRBD2. V gave up 1 base and J gave up 5 bases; unmatched junction bases: 7. The CDR3 runs to 14 residues. CDR1 DFQATT and CDR2 SNEGSKA come from the germline V gene (reference sequence). The CDR3 sequence: CSARVPGGPETQYL. The CDR3 nucleotides read TGCAGTGCTAGAGTTCCGGGAGGTCCTGAGACCCAGTACTTA.

This clonotype appeared a few times. This sequence joins TRBV20-1 and TRBJ2-1, with TRBD2 identical over 11 bases. Germline trimming cut 0 bases from V and 9 bases from J; bases unmatched to any gene: 10. This CDR3 has 16 amino acids. CDR1 and CDR2 from the germline V gene are DFQATT and SNEGSKA (reference sequence). CDR3 in DNA: TGCAGTGCTAGAGATTTCACGACTAGCGGGATAAGTGAGCAGTTCTTC. Translating it yields CSARDFTTSGISEQFF.

At least ten counts were recorded for this clonotype. This chain joins TRBV7-9 and TRBJ1-5; D possibly corresponds to TRBD1 (5 bases). The CDR3 spans 15 residues. The germline V gene encodes CDR1 SEHNR and CDR2 FQNEAQ (reference sequence). V lost 4 bases and J lost 4, with 14 bases in between. The CDR3 bases are TGTGCCAGCAGCTCTTCCGGGACTCCAAATCAGCCCCAGCATTTT. It codes for CASSSSGTPNQPQHF.

This clonotype has a handful of counts. CDR3 residues: CASKEGQLYEQYF. The CDR3 DNA is TGTGCCAGCAAAGAGGGACAGCTCTACGAGCAGTACTTC. The chain employs TRBV2 and TRBJ2-7; 7 bases match TRBD1. The CDR3 covers 13 residues. V dropped 7 bases and J dropped 3; count of bases not matched to a gene: 6. Per germline, CDR1 SNHLY and CDR2 FYNNEI.

The chain combines TRBV7-6 with TRBJ1-1; D might be TRBD1 (5 bases). This CDR3 contains 15 residues. Germline lookup yields CDR1 SGHVS and CDR2 FNYEAQ. V dropped 1 base and J dropped 10 bases, with 19 bases sitting between them. The CDR3 region is CASSLEGLGGVGAFF. CDR3 bases: TGTGCCAGCAGCTTAGAGGGCCTCGGGGGAGTCGGAGCTTTCTTT.

This clonotype was detected a few times. The chain combines TRBV20-1 with TRBJ2-1; D might be TRBD1 (6 bases). Germline CDR1 and CDR2: DFQATT and SNEGSKA (reference sequence). V lost 7 bases, J lost 0 bases, and 10 bases lay in between. There are 13 residues in the CDR3. Here the CDR3 reads CSVRGHSYNEQFF. The CDR3 region has the DNA TGCAGTGTTCGGGGACACTCCTACAATGAGCAGTTCTTC.

The chain uses TRBV5-5 and TRBJ1-6, with a possible D match to TRBD1 (6 bases). The germline gives CDR1 SGHKS, CDR2 YYEKEE (reference sequence). V was shortened by 6 bases and J by 15 bases, with 19 bases between the two germline ends. The CDR3 has 13 amino acids. CDR3 sequence (DNA): TGTGCCAGCACAAGGGGGACTGACAGACTCCTCCACTTT. Translating it yields CASTRGTDRLLHF.

This clonotype turned up a few times. The chain links TRBV10-3 to TRBJ2-7; a weak D match, TRBD2 (5 bases). The V end was cut by 4 bases, the J end by 6 bases, with 13 bases between. Germline loops: CDR1 ENHRY, CDR2 SYGVKD. The CDR3 loop spans 13 amino acids. The CDR3 here is CAISVDEGGEQYF. The CDR3 bases are TGTGCCATCAGTGTTGACGAGGGCGGCGAGCAGTACTTC.